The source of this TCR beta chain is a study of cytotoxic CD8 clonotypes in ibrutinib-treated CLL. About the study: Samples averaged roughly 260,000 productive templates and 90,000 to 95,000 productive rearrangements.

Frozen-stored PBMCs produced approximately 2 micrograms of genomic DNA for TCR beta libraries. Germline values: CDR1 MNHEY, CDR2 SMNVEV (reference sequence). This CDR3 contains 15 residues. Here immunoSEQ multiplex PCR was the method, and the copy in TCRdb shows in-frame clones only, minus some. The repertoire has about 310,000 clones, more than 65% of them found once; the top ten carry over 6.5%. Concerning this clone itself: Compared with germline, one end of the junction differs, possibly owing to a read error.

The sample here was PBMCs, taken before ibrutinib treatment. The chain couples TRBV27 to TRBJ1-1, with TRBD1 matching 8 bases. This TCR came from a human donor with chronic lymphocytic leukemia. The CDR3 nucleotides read TGTGCCAGCAGCTTATCAGGACAGGGCTACACTGAAGCTTTCTTT. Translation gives CASSLSGQGYTEAFF.